The TCR beta chain described here comes from a study of CXCR3-negative and CXCR3-positive naive CD8 T cells. Findings of the study overall: Memory CD8+ T cell repertoires were far less diverse than both naive subsets.

As concerns this clonotype: No antigen is known for it.

Researchers sorted roughly 310,000 cells of each CD8+ T cell subset in triplicate. Naive cells were sorted as CD45RO-, CCR7+, CD27+ and CD95-. Germline CDR1 and CDR2: DFQATT and SNEGSKA (reference sequence). The CDR3 runs to 13 residues. The libraries of TRB cDNA were constructed through 5' RACE using UMI labels. No DNA is given; TCRdb re-called the 5' RACE reads and lists each CDR3 protein once. The data include about 130,000 distinct CDR3 sequences; the top ten clones carry 0.29%. J is TRBJ2-3 and V is TRBV20-1. The specimen sequenced was naive CXCR3- CD8+ T cells from blood. Subset meaning: CD45RO-CCR7+CD27+CD95- naive CD8+ T cells lacking CXCR3 (TNR3-). The sequence derives from a human donor in good health. Some clones in this sample may be carry-over from other donors' samples. CDR3 protein: CSARKRYTDTQYF.